The clone carrying this T cell receptor (beta chain) has only one observation. Its antigen remains unidentified. The data are from a study of cytomegalovirus exposure and HLA in healthy donors. The study's findings and limits: Both high specificity and high sensitivity reportedly marked the classifier's diagnosis of cytomegalovirus status. Indistinguishable V segments, including TRBV6-2 and TRBV6-3, were excluded. Among TCR beta chains of equal frequency, HLA-associated ones were more clonally expanded in a later analysis.

Deletions cut 2 bases from V and 0 bases from J, with 9 bases between. The germline gives CDR1 SGHTA, CDR2 FQGNSA. CDR3 size: 15 residues. PCR used 60 Vbeta primers and 13 Jbeta primers. This table comes from immunoSEQ multiplex PCR, and its TCRdb copy is limited to in-frame clones, with some not included. The profile shows 140,000 or so clones, approximately 80% of them singletons. Specimen: PBMCs. The rearrangement links TRBV7-2 to TRBJ2-3; perhaps TRBD2 as D (6 bases). The TCR originated in a woman aged 60 to 75 in good health and CMV-seropositive. DNA of the CDR3: TGTGCCAGCAGCTTACGCGGGATAAGCACAGATACGCAGTATTTT. Translating gives CASSLRGISTDTQYF.